This passage covers 14 T cell receptor beta chains from one sample sequenced in a study of cytomegalovirus exposure and HLA in healthy donors (TCRdb year 2017). The library was built by means of the immunoSEQ multiplex PCR assay. For the multiplex PCR, a mixture combining 60 forward primers for TCR Vbeta segments and 13 reverse primers for TCR Jbeta segments was used. The source is immuneACCESS, and TCRdb retained only in-frame sequences with V and J called. Part of the clones is not carried over; for the studies checked, unresolved V genes explain less than half of this, and the remainder is unexplained. This sample has some 130,000 clones in its table, and more than 75% of those were observed once. Less than 1.1% of the sample rests with the top ten. The sequenced material came from PBMCs. These receptors originate from a male donor in good health and CMV-seronegative.

This chain links TRBV29-1 with TRBJ1-5, with 8 bases fitting TRBD1. Trimming cost V 5 bases and J 5 bases; bases outside gene matches: 5. This CDR3 is 13 amino acids long. CDR1 SQVTM and CDR2 ANQGSEA come from the germline V gene. The CDR3 DNA reads as TGCAGCGTTCTTGGACAGGGCGATCAGCCCCAGCATTTT. Amino acids: CSVLGQGDQPQHF.

The rearrangement uses TRBV6-5 and TRBJ2-1, with D uncertain. Germline V gives CDR1 MNHEY, CDR2 SVGAGI. This CDR3 region has 14 residues. Between the trimmed V and J ends, which lost 0 bases and 5 bases, there was a span of 8 bases. CDR3 in amino acids: CASSYSQSNNEQFF. The DNA for the CDR3 is TGTGCCAGCAGTTACTCACAGTCCAACAATGAGCAGTTCTTC.

The chain carries TRBV21-1 and TRBJ1-5. TRBV21-1 counts as a pseudogene. CDR3 length: 10 amino acids. The DNA of the CDR3 is TGTGCCAGCGACCCCCCGCGGCCGCATTTT. Protein sequence: CASDPPRPHF.

The V gene is TRBV27, the J gene TRBJ2-5, with 9 bases aligning to TRBD1. This CDR3 is built from 20 residues. The germline CDR1 and CDR2 sequences are MNHEY and SMNVEV (reference sequence). With 2 bases clipped from V and 2 bases from J, the junction kept 18 bases outside the gene matches. The CDR3 DNA follows: TGTGCCAGCAGTTTAAAGGTGCGAGTGGGGACAGGGAAACTACAAGAGACCCAGTACTTC. It specifies CASSLKVRVGTGKLQETQYF.

The CDR3 protein is CAWRRQGAGELFF. CDR3 bases: TGTGCCTGGAGAAGACAAGGGGCCGGGGAGCTGTTTTTT. The chain joins TRBV30 to TRBJ2-2; D might be TRBD1 (5 bases). The CDR3 spans 13 residues. Germline CDR1 and CDR2: GTSNPN and SVGIG (reference sequence). V was clipped by 3 bases and J by 6 bases, with 11 bases between them.

The V and J genes are TRBV18 and TRBJ2-2; the match to TRBD1 covers 9 bases. The germline V gene has CDR1 KGHSH and CDR2 LQKENI. There are 15 residues in the CDR3. V was clipped by 6 bases and J by 3 bases; unmatched bases: 5. This CDR3 reads CASSSRDRDTGELFF. CDR3 sequence (DNA): TGTGCCAGCTCGTCCCGGGACAGGGACACCGGGGAGCTGTTTTTT.

The CDR3 is CASSLFLGAEAFF. The CDR3 DNA follows: TGTGCCAGCAGTTTGTTTTTGGGCGCTGAAGCTTTCTTT. The chain has TRBV27 and TRBJ1-1, with no clear D. Germline CDR1 and CDR2: MNHEY and SMNVEV (reference sequence). Trimming cost V 3 bases and J 6 bases, with 11 bases left between them. This CDR3 is built from 13 residues.

The CDR3 region is CSVNREALGEQYF. The CDR3 DNA sequence: TGCAGCGTTAACCGGGAGGCCTTAGGGGAGCAGTACTTC. The chain carries TRBV29-1 and TRBJ2-7, with TRBD2 matching over 7 bases. This CDR3 contains 13 residues. V dropped 5 bases and J dropped 7; count of bases not matched to a gene: 11. Looked up from germline, CDR1 is SQVTM and CDR2 is ANQGSEA.

The chain is built from TRBV19 and TRBJ1-4, with unresolved D. The germline V gene has CDR1 LNHDA and CDR2 SQIVND (reference sequence). The CDR3 is made up of 16 amino acids. V lost 2 bases and J lost 0, with 10 bases in between. CDR3 in DNA: TGTGCCAGTAGTATAAGCCCGGTTACAACTAATGAAAAACTGTTTTTT. Its translation is CASSISPVTTNEKLFF.

The V call is TRBV14, the J call TRBJ1-1, with 9 bases identical to TRBD1. Trimming at V came to 6 bases and at J to 1 base, leaving 15 bases not matched to a gene. The CDR3 is 18 residues long. Germline V gene sequence: CDR1 SGHDN, CDR2 FVKESK. In nucleotides, the CDR3 is TGTGCCAGCAGGGAAACCGGGACAGGGTTCCTCAAGAACACTGAAGCTTTCTTT. Translated: CASRETGTGFLKNTEAFF.

This clone was observed once. V and J are TRBV19 and TRBJ1-4, with TRBD1 matching over 9 bases. The germline CDR1 and CDR2 sequences are LNHDA and SQIVND (reference sequence). With 5 bases clipped from V and 8 bases from J, the junction kept 6 bases outside the gene matches. This CDR3 contains 14 residues. The CDR3 region is CASSGDRGREKLFF. The CDR3 nucleotides read TGTGCCAGTAGTGGTGACAGGGGGAGAGAAAAACTGTTTTTT.

This chain connects TRBV19 to TRBJ2-2; TRBD1 agrees at 7 bases. The ends lost 3 bases at V and 0 bases at J; junction bases unmatched: 7. CDR3 size: 17 residues. Germline loops: CDR1 LNHDA, CDR2 SQIVND (reference sequence). CDR3: CASSIRRQGANTGELFF. The CDR3 DNA is TGTGCCAGTAGTATCCGTCGCCAGGGGGCGAACACCGGGGAGCTGTTTTTT.

The J gene is TRBJ1-1, the V gene TRBV5-8; TRBD1 agrees at 7 bases. V shed 4 bases, J shed 7 bases, and the junction held 7 bases outside the gene matches. The CDR3 is made up of 13 amino acids. The germline V gene has CDR1 SGHTS and CDR2 YDEGEE. CDR3 region: CASSGRGRNEAFF. For the CDR3, the DNA is TGTGCCAGCAGCGGAAGGGGGCGGAATGAAGCTTTCTTT.

The chain couples TRBV4-1 to TRBJ2-5; no definite D call. The CDR3 has 13 amino acids. CDR1 and CDR2 (germline): MGHRA, YSYEKL. Trimming left V 0 bases short and J 7 bases short, with 9 bases between. The DNA of the CDR3 is TGCGCCAGCAGCCAAGATCGAGAGAGGACCCAGTACTTC. Translated: CASSQDRERTQYF.